The rows below give T cell receptor beta chains drawn from one sample of a study of control samples from healthy donors and cancer patients. TCRdb keeps only in-frame clones here, not all; method: immunoSEQ multiplex PCR. The table records approximately 89,000 clones, more than 75% of them present only once. The source material was blood. The receptors here all came from a woman aged 40 to 55 in good health. Both conserved end residues are part of each CDR3. The D gene is left open where the match is weak. The size field is filled for only some rows; it gives once, few, many or a size class.

TRBJ1-4 - TRBV2 - CASMWDPSNEKLFF TGTGCCAGCATGTGGGATCCAAGTAATGAAAAACTGTTTTTT
TRBJ1-3 - TRBV10-3 - CAISETDLSGNTIYF TGTGCCATCAGTGAGACAGACCTCTCTGGAAACACCATATATTTT
TRBJ1-1 - TRBV6-5 - CASSYLDSGNTEAFF TGTGCCAGCAGTTACCTGGACAGCGGAAACACTGAAGCTTTCTTT
TRBJ2-2 - TRBV3-1/TRBV3-2 - CASTTPTGELFF TGTGCCAGCACTACCCCCACCGGGGAGCTGTTTTTT
TRBJ2-5 - TRBV19 - CASSLDRQETQYF TGTGCCAGTAGTCTCGACAGACAAGAGACCCAGTACTTC
TRBJ1-4 TRBD1 TRBV18 - CASSPAGTEIEKLFF TGTGCCAGCTCACCCGCCGGGACAGAAATTGAAAAACTGTTTTTT
TRBJ1-5 - TRBV29-1 few CSVGGDLYGNQPQHF TGCAGCGTTGGAGGGGACCTGTACGGCAATCAGCCCCAGCATTTT
TRBJ2-1 TRBD2 TRBV3-1/TRBV3-2 - CASSPGLAGANEQFF TGTGCCAGCAGCCCGGGACTAGCGGGGGCCAATGAGCAGTTCTTC
TRBJ2-7 - TRBV4-3 once CASSRDSFSSYEQYF TGCGCCAGCAGCCGAGACAGTTTCTCGTCCTACGAGCAGTACTTC
TRBJ1-1 - TRBV15 - CATSRDPAGVNTEAFF TGTGCCACCAGCAGAGATCCCGCAGGAGTGAACACTGAAGCTTTCTTT
TRBJ1-4 - TRBV11-1 - CASSYSYGEKLFF TGTGCCAGCAGCTACTCGTATGGTGAAAAACTGTTTTTT
TRBJ1-2 - TRBV6-2/TRBV6-3 few CASSHGTRMPYGYTF TGTGCCAGCAGTCACGGGACCCGGATGCCCTATGGCTACACCTTC
TRBJ1-5 TRBD1 TRBV7-8 - CASSPTGASNQPQHF TGTGCCAGCAGCCCAACAGGGGCTAGCAATCAGCCCCAGCATTTT
TRBJ1-1 TRBD1 TRBV10-1 - CASKQGEKTEAFF TGCGCCAGTAAACAGGGGGAGAAGACTGAAGCTTTCTTT
TRBJ2-3 TRBD2 TRBV5-1 - CASSPGTSGGDTDTQYF TGCGCCAGCAGCCCGGGGACTAGCGGGGGGGACACAGATACGCAGTATTTT
TRBJ2-7 - TRBV10-3 - CAIAPSGGSTYEQYF TGTGCCATCGCCCCCTCCGGGGGTTCGACTTACGAGCAGTACTTC
TRBJ1-2 - TRBV6-2/TRBV6-3 few CASSPPFRGCTF TGTGCCAGCAGTCCACCGTTCAGGGGTTGCACCTTC
TRBJ1-3 - TRBV7-8 - CASSLLVATLGNTIYF TGTGCCAGCAGCCTCCTTGTGGCGACCCTCGGAAACACCATATATTTT
TRBJ1-2 TRBD1 TRBV25-1 - CASSDGTVLVSF TGTGCCAGCAGTGACGGGACAGTGCTAGTCTCCTTC
TRBJ1-5 - TRBV7-2 few CASSLVPDNQPQHF TGTGCCAGCAGCTTAGTTCCAGACAATCAGCCCCAGCATTTT
TRBJ1-5 - TRBV4-1 once CASSQAGVAQPQHF TGCGCCAGCAGCCAAGCGGGGGTTGCTCAGCCCCAGCATTTT
TRBJ1-5 TRBD1 TRBV6-2/TRBV6-3 - CASSPDREPIGNQPQHF TGTGCCAGCAGTCCGGACAGGGAACCCATCGGCAATCAGCCCCAGCATTTT
TRBJ1-6 - TRBV7-9 - CASSLGQINSPLHF TGTGCCAGCAGCTTAGGACAGATTAATTCACCCCTCCACTTT
TRBJ2-7 TRBD1 TRBV18 - CASSRDRNEQYF TGTGCCAGCTCACGGGACAGGAACGAGCAGTACTTC
TRBJ1-1 - TRBV7-9 - CASSQTKGTEAFF TGTGCCAGCAGCCAAACCAAGGGAACTGAAGCTTTCTTT
TRBJ1-4 TRBD1 TRBV11-3 - CASSSQGSGEKLFF TGTGCCAGCAGCTCACAGGGGTCAGGAGAAAAACTGTTTTTT
TRBJ1-5 TRBD1 TRBV19 - CASKGQNYQPQHF TGTGCCAGTAAGGGACAGAATTATCAGCCCCAGCATTTT
TRBJ1-4 TRBD1 TRBV11-3 - CASSSAGTVNEKLFF TGTGCCAGCAGCTCCGCCGGGACAGTTAATGAAAAACTGTTTTTT
TRBJ2-2 TRBD2 TRBV6-5 - CASSGLAVNTGELFF TGTGCCAGCTCCGGACTAGCAGTAAACACCGGGGAGCTGTTTTTT
TRBJ1-6 - TRBV6-5 - CASSPSRGGGSPLHF TGTGCCAGCAGTCCCTCCCGCGGGGGGGGATCACCCCTCCACTTT
TRBJ2-3 - TRBV5-1 - CASSLGQGGDTQYF TGCGCCAGCAGCTTGGGGCAGGGGGGCGATACGCAGTATTTT
TRBJ2-7 - TRBV7-2 - CASSFQGHSSYEQYF TGTGCCAGCAGCTTTCAAGGACATAGCTCCTACGAGCAGTACTTC
TRBJ2-7 TRBD2 TRBV2 - CASRRIAGESYEQYF TGTGCCAGCAGAAGAATAGCGGGGGAATCCTACGAGCAGTACTTC
TRBJ2-7 TRBD2 TRBV7-2 - CASSLVAGGRSYEQYF TGTGCCAGCAGCTTAGTGGCGGGGGGGAGGTCCTACGAGCAGTACTTC
TRBJ2-2 - TRBV6-2/TRBV6-3 - CASSYFRGTGELFF TGTGCCAGCAGTTACTTCAGGGGCACCGGGGAGCTGTTTTTT
TRBJ1-5 - TRBV6-2/TRBV6-3 - CASSYQRGVVWSNQPQHF TGTGCCAGCAGTTACCAACGCGGGGTAGTGTGGAGCAATCAGCCCCAGCATTTT
TRBJ1-1 - TRBV4-1 - CASSQESTGNTEAFF TGCGCCAGCAGCCAAGAATCAACAGGAAACACTGAAGCTTTCTTT
TRBJ2-2 TRBD2 TRBV10-1 - CASSVSLRGVAGELFF TGCGCCAGCAGTGTATCTCTACGGGGGGTCGCCGGGGAGCTGTTTTTT
TRBJ1-5 - TRBV12-3/TRBV12-4 - CASSLEKGTQHF TGTGCCAGCAGTTTAGAGAAAGGAACCCAGCATTTT
TRBJ2-1 TRBD2 TRBV7-2 - CASQNRGVGSSYNEQFF TGTGCCAGCCAGAACCGGGGGGTGGGGAGCTCCTACAATGAGCAGTTCTTC
TRBJ1-4 TRBD1 TRBV5-6 - CASSLLGGAGEKLFF TGTGCCAGCAGCTTGCTAGGGGGCGCAGGTGAAAAACTGTTTTTT
TRBJ2-5 - TRBV30 many CAWSVQETQYF TGTGCCTGGAGTGTACAAGAGACCCAGTACTTC
TRBJ1-2 TRBD1 TRBV6-5 - CASSYGTGHYGYTF TGTGCCAGCAGTTACGGGACAGGCCACTATGGCTACACCTTC
TRBJ1-1 TRBD1 TRBV7-8 few CASSRGQGAIEAFF TGTGCCAGCAGCCGAGGACAGGGGGCCATTGAAGCTTTCTTT
TRBJ1-4 TRBD1 TRBV11-2 - CASSPRQGLGEKLFF TGTGCCAGCAGCCCGAGACAGGGTTTGGGTGAAAAACTGTTTTTT
TRBJ1-2 TRBD1 TRBV4-3 - CASSLRDSTYYGYTF TGCGCCAGCAGCCTCCGGGACAGCACCTACTATGGCTACACCTTC